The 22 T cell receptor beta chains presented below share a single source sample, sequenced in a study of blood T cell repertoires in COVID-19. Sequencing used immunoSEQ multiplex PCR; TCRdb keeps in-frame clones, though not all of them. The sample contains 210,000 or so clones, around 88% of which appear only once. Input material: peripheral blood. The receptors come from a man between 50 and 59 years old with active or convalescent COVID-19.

The CDR3 DNA sequence: TGTGCCAGCAGTTTATCCCCGGGACAGGGGGGAAGCAATCAGCCCCAGCATTTT. Protein: CASSLSPGQGGSNQPQHF. The V call is TRBV27, the J call TRBJ1-5; the match to TRBD1 covers 11 bases. The CDR3 has 18 residues. The V gene end was trimmed by 0 bases and the J gene end by 1 base; junction bases not matched to a gene: 5. Germline values: CDR1 MNHEY, CDR2 SMNVEV (reference sequence).

Here the CDR3 reads CAWSPPRGWTEAFF. The CDR3 DNA sequence: TGTGCCTGGAGTCCGCCCAGGGGATGGACTGAAGCTTTCTTT. The V call is TRBV30, the J call TRBJ1-1; D may be TRBD1 (6 bases). V lost 2 bases and J 5 bases, leaving 15 bases between the germline ends. Germline V gene lookup returns CDR1 GTSNPN and CDR2 SVGIG (reference sequence). This CDR3 contains 14 residues.

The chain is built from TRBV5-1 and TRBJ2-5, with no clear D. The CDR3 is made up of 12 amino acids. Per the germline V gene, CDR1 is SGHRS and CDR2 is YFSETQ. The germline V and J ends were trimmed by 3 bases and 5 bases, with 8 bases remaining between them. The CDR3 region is CASSSPSETQYF. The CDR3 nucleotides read TGCGCCAGCAGCTCCCCTTCCGAGACCCAGTACTTC.

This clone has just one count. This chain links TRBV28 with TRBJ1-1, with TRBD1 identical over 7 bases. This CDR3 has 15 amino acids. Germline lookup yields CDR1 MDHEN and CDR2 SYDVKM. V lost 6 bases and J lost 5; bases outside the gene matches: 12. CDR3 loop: CASSPPPGRGTEAFF. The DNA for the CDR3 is TGTGCCAGCAGCCCCCCCCCGGGCAGGGGGACTGAAGCTTTCTTT.

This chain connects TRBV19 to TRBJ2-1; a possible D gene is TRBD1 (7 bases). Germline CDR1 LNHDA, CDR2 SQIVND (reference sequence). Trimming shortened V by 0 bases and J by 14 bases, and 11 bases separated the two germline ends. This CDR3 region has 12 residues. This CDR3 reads CASSIDGGGEFF. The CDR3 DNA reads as TGTGCCAGTAGTATAGACGGAGGGGGCGAGTTCTTC. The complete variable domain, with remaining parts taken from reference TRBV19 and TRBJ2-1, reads DGGITQSPKYLFRKEGQNVTLSCEQNLNHDAMYWYRQDPGQGLRLIYYSQIVNDFQKGDIAEGYSVSREKKESFPLTVTSAQKNPTAFYLCASSIDGGGEFFGPGTRLTVL.

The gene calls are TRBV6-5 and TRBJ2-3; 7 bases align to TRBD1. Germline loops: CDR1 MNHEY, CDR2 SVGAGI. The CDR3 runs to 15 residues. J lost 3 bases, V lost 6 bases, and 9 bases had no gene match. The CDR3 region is CASSLQGTLTDTQYF. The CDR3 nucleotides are TGTGCCAGCAGCCTACAGGGGACCCTGACAGATACGCAGTATTTT.

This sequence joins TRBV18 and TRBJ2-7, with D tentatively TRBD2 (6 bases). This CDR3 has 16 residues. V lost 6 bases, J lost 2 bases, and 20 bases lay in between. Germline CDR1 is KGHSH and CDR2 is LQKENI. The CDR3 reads CASSRGGLAETYEQYF. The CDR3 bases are TGTGCCAGCTCCCGCGGTGGTTTAGCGGAAACCTACGAGCAGTACTTC. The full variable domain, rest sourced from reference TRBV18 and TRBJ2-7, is NAGVMQNPRHLVRRRGQEARLRCSPMKGHSHVYWYRQLPEEGLKFMVYLQKENIIDESGMPKERFSAEFPKEGPSILRIQQVVRGDSAAYFCASSRGGLAETYEQYFGPGTRLTVT.

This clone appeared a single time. CDR3: CSVGTGLYEQYF. CDR3 nucleotides: TGCAGCGTCGGGACAGGACTGTACGAGCAGTACTTC. The V and J genes are TRBV29-1 and TRBJ2-7, with 8 bases matching TRBD1. The CDR3 spans 12 residues. Germline CDR1 reads SQVTM; CDR2 reads ANQGSEA. V gave up 6 bases and J gave up 4 bases; unmatched junction bases: 5.

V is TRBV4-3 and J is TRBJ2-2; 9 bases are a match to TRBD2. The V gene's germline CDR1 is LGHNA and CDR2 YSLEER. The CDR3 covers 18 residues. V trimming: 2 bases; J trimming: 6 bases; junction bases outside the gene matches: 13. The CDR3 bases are TGCGCCAGCAGCCAATGGGATGCGGGGGGGGCGAGGGCCGGGGAGCTGTTTTTT. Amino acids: CASSQWDAGGARAGELFF.

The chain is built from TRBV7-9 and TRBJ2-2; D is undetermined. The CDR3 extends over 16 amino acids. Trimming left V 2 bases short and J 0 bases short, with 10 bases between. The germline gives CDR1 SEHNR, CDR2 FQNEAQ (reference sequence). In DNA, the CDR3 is TGTGCCAGCAGCTTAAACCCGGGTCCGAACACCGGGGAGCTGTTTTTT. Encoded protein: CASSLNPGPNTGELFF.

The CDR3 DNA reads as TGTGCCAGCAGCTTAGATGCCCGCAACTATTACGAGCAGTACTTC. Residues: CASSLDARNYYEQYF. The V call is TRBV11-2, the J call TRBJ2-7; D is undetermined. Germline loops: CDR1 SGHAT, CDR2 FQNNGV. Trimming removed 0 bases at V and 4 bases at J, with 13 bases between. There are 15 residues in the CDR3.

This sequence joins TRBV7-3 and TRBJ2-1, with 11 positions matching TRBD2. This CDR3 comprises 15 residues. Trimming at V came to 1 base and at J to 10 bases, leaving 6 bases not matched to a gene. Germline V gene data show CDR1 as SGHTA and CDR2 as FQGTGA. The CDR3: CASSLRLAGRLEQFF. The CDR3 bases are TGTGCCAGCAGCTTAAGACTAGCGGGGAGGCTAGAGCAGTTCTTC.

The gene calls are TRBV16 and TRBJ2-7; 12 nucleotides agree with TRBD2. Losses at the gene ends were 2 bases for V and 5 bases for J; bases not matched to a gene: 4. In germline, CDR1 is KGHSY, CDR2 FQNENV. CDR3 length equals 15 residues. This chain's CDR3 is CASSQGGLAGHEQYF. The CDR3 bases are TGTGCCAGCAGCCAAGGGGGACTAGCGGGCCACGAGCAGTACTTC.

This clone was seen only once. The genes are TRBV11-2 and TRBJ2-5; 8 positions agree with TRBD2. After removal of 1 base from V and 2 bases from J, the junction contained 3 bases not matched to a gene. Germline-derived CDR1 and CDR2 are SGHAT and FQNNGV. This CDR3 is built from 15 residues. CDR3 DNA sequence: TGTGCCAGCAGCTTAGGCGGGGGGCGTCAAGAGACCCAGTACTTC. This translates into CASSLGGGRQETQYF.

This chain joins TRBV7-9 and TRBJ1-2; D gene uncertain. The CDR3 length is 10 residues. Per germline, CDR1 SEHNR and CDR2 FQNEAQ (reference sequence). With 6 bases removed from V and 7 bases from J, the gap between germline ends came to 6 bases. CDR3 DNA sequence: TGTGCCAGCAGTCTTTCTGGCTACACCTTC. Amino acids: CASSLSGYTF.

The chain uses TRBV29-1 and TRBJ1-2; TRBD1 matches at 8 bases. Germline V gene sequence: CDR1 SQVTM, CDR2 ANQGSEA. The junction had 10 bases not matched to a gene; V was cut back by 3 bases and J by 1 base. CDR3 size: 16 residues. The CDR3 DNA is TGCAGCGTTGAGATATCTACAGGGGGTATTAACTATGGCTACACCTTC. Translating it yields CSVEISTGGINYGYTF.

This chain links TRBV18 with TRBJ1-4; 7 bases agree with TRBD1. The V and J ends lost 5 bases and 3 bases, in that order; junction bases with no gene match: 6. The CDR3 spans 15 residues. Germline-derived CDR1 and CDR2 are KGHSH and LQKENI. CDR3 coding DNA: TGTGCCAGCTCAGCTAGGGGGCCGGCTAATGAAAAACTGTTTTTT. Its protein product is CASSARGPANEKLFF. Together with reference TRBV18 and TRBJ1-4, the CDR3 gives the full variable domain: NAGVMQNPRHLVRRRGQEARLRCSPMKGHSHVYWYRQLPEEGLKFMVYLQKENIIDESGMPKERFSAEFPKEGPSILRIQQVVRGDSAAYFCASSARGPANEKLFFGSGTQLSVL.

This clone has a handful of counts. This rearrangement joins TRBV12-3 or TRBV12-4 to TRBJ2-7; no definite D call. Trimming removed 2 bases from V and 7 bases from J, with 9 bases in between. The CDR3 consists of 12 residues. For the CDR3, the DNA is TGTGCCAGCAGTTTAATGGGCAGGGAGCAGTACTTC. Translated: CASSLMGREQYF.

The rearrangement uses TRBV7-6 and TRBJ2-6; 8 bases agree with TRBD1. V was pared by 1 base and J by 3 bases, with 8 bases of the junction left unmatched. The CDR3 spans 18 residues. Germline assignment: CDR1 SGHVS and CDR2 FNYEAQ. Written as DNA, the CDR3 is TGTGCCAGCAGCTTAGTGGGCCCAGGGGGCGGTGGGGCCAACGTCCTGACTTTC. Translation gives CASSLVGPGGGGANVLTF.

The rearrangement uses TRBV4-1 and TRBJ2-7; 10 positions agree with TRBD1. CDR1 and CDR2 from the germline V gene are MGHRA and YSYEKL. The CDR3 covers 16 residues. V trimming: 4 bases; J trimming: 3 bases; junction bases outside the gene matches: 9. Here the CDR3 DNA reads TGCGCCAGCAGCCGCCCACCGGGGACAGGGGACTACGAGCAGTACTTC. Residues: CASSRPPGTGDYEQYF.

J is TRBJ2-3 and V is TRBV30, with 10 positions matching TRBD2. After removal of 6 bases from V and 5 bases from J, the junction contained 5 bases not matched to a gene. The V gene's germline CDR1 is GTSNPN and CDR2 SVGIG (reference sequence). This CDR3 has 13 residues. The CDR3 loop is CACSSGREDTQYF. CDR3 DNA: TGTGCCTGTAGCAGCGGGAGGGAAGATACGCAGTATTTT.

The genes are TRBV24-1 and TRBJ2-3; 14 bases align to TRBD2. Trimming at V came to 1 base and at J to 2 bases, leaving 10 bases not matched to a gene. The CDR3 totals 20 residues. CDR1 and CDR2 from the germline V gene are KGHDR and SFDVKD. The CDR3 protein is CATSDFSGTSGRRFTDTQYF. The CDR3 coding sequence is TGTGCCACCAGTGATTTCTCCGGGACTAGCGGGAGACGTTTCACAGATACGCAGTATTTT.